This T cell receptor beta chain was sequenced for a study of blood T cell repertoires in COVID-19. At the level of the study: Both acute and convalescent COVID-19 samples were obtained from the United States, Italy and Spain. T cells, B-cell-depleted T cells, or PBMCs supplied cDNA or gDNA.

The CDR3 consists of 11 residues. V gave up 7 bases and J gave up 5 bases, with 5 bases separating them. Original analysis: Amplifying reference gene primers gave estimates of nucleated cell counts. The assay was immunoSEQ multiplex PCR, and TCRdb's table has in-frame clones only and misses some. That table gives V, J and clone size, and the DNA gave D and trimming. The repertoire holds roughly 390,000 clones, roughly 85% seen once, with 3% to 4% in the top ten. The genes are TRBV12-3 or TRBV12-4 and TRBJ2-2; D not certain. Sequenced: peripheral blood. The source of this sequence is a woman aged 18-35 years with acute or convalescent COVID-19. The CDR3 loop is CASTSTGELFF. For the CDR3, the DNA is TGTGCCAGCACCAGTACCGGGGAGCTGTTTTTT.